Listed below are T cell receptor beta chains from one sample, sequenced in a study of blood T cell repertoires in COVID-19. Clones were sequenced by immunoSEQ multiplex PCR, and TCRdb holds only the in-frame ones, with some missing. The sample shows about 200,000 clones, approximately 90% of them seen only once. The specimen was peripheral blood. All receptors derive from a man aged 60-69 years with COVID-19, enrolled during active disease. The CDR3 runs from the conserved cysteine through the conserved F or W. A D gene is named only where the DNA matches it firmly.

cdr3_length,d_call,v_call,j_call,cdr3_aa,cdr3_nt
16,TRBD2,TRBV5-4,TRBJ2-1,CASINTGTRDRNEQFF,TGTGCCAGCATCAACACCGGGACTAGGGATAGGAATGAGCAGTTCTTC
12,NA,TRBV12-3/TRBV12-4,TRBJ2-6,CASRSGANVLTF,TGTGCCAGCCGTTCTGGGGCCAACGTCCTGACTTTC
20,NA,TRBV4-1,TRBJ1-5,CASSTQAKADREGVNQPQHF,TGCGCCAGCAGCACCCAAGCCAAAGCCGATCGTGAGGGGGTCAATCAGCCCCAGCATTTT
12,NA,TRBV12-3/TRBV12-4,TRBJ2-7,CASTTPPTGQYF,TGTGCCAGCACCACCCCCCCAACCGGGCAGTACTTC
14,TRBD2,TRBV14,TRBJ2-1,CASSLGGGADEQFF,TGTGCCAGCAGCCTCGGGGGGGGAGCGGATGAGCAGTTCTTC
14,NA,TRBV24-1,TRBJ2-1,CATRAEGPYNEQFF,TGTGCCACCCGGGCGGAGGGTCCCTACAATGAGCAGTTCTTC
16,TRBD1,TRBV7-2,TRBJ1-2,CASSPDRVGRSYGYTF,TGTGCCAGCAGCCCCGACAGGGTTGGTAGGAGCTATGGCTACACCTTC
16,NA,TRBV7-9,TRBJ1-4,CASSAGVVSLDEKLFF,TGTGCCAGCAGCGCAGGGGTTGTATCGTTAGATGAAAAACTGTTTTTT
13,TRBD1,TRBV19,TRBJ1-5,CASTGTGGQPQHF,TGTGCCAGTACAGGGACAGGAGGTCAGCCCCAGCATTTT
14,TRBD1,TRBV6-5,TRBJ2-7,CASSRDRGIYEQYF,TGTGCCAGCAGTCGGGACAGGGGGATCTACGAGCAGTACTTC
13,NA,TRBV19,TRBJ1-1,CASSVTVNTEAFF,TGTGCCAGTAGCGTGACAGTAAACACTGAAGCTTTCTTT
17,TRBD1,TRBV4-2,TRBJ2-2,CASSNRGQGSNTGELFF,TGTGCCAGCAGCAACCGCGGACAGGGATCGAACACCGGGGAGCTGTTTTTT
18,TRBD2,TRBV28,TRBJ2-7,CASRSSGLAGGPSYEQYF,TGTGCCAGCAGGTCTTCGGGACTAGCGGGGGGGCCTTCCTACGAGCAGTACTTC
15,TRBD1,TRBV5-1,TRBJ2-7,CASNTGTGGPYEQYF,TGCGCCAGCAACACAGGGACAGGGGGCCCCTACGAGCAGTACTTC
15,TRBD1,TRBV7-8,TRBJ2-7,CASSLGTGTVYEQYF,TGTGCCAGCAGCTTGGGGACCGGGACAGTCTACGAGCAGTACTTC
14,NA,TRBV6-5,TRBJ1-1,CASSPPRSNTEAFF,TGTGCCAGCAGTCCGCCCAGGTCGAACACTGAAGCTTTCTTT
14,TRBD2,TRBV28,TRBJ2-7,CASKLAGGPYEQYF,TGTGCCAGCAAACTAGCGGGAGGCCCCTACGAGCAGTACTTC
13,TRBD1,TRBV7-8,TRBJ1-1,CASSRDRRTEAFF,TGTGCCAGCAGCCGGGACAGAAGGACTGAAGCTTTCTTT